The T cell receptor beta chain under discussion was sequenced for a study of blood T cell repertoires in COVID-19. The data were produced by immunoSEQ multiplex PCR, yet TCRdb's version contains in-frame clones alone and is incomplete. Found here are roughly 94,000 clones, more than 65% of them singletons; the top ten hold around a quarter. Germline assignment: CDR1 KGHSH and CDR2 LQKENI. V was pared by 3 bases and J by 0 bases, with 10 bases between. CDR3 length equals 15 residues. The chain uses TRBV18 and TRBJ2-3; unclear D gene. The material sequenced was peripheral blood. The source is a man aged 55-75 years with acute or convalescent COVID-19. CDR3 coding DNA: TGTGCCAGCTCACCGCGCAAGTCTAGCACAGATACGCAGTATTTT. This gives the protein CASSPRKSSTDTQYF.